This TCR beta chain was sequenced during a study of blood T cell repertoires in COVID-19. Produced via immunoSEQ multiplex PCR; TCRdb's table is partial and in-frame only. Found here are fewer than 700,000 clones, 70% to 90% of them singletons; the top ten hold roughly 8%. V dropped 3 bases and J dropped 6 bases, with 17 bases sitting between them. The CDR3 is 15 amino acids. Germline V lookup: CDR1 LNHNV, CDR2 YYDKDF (reference sequence). The sample comprised peripheral blood. This clonotype was obtained from a woman between 50 and 59 years old with COVID-19, enrolled during active disease. The gene calls are TRBV15 and TRBJ1-2; weak D call: TRBD1 (6 bases). Written as DNA, the CDR3 is TGTGCCACCAGCAGCCCCAGAACAGGGAAAGATGGCTACACCTTC. Residues: CATSSPRTGKDGYTF. Using reference TRBV15 and TRBJ1-2 for the parts outside the CDR3, the full variable domain is DAMVIQNPRYQVTQFGKPVTLSCSQTLNHNVMYWYQQKSSQAPKLLFHYYDKDFNNEADTPDNFQSRRPNTSFCFLDIRSPGLGDTAMYLCATSSPRTGKDGYTFGSGTRLTVV.